The source of this TCR beta chain is a study of blood T cell repertoires in COVID-19. The germline gives CDR1 MNHEY, CDR2 SVGAGI. Trimming removed 6 bases from V and 6 bases from J; junction bases left unmatched: 10. This CDR3 comprises 15 residues. Original handling: Using reference gene primer amplification, nucleated cell counts were estimated. Here immunoSEQ multiplex PCR was the method, and the copy in TCRdb shows in-frame clones only, minus some. For V, J and clone size, that table is used; D and trimming come from the DNA. The repertoire consists of over 150,000 clones, with approximately 80% occurring once and the leading ten covering more than 7%.

The sample taken for sequencing was peripheral blood. J is TRBJ2-1 and V is TRBV6-5; 8 nucleotides match TRBD1. This receptor was taken from an elderly woman with active or convalescent COVID-19. This CDR3 is CASSPLGQGPNEQFF. CDR3 DNA sequence: TGTGCCAGCAGCCCCTTAGGACAGGGCCCCAATGAGCAGTTCTTC.